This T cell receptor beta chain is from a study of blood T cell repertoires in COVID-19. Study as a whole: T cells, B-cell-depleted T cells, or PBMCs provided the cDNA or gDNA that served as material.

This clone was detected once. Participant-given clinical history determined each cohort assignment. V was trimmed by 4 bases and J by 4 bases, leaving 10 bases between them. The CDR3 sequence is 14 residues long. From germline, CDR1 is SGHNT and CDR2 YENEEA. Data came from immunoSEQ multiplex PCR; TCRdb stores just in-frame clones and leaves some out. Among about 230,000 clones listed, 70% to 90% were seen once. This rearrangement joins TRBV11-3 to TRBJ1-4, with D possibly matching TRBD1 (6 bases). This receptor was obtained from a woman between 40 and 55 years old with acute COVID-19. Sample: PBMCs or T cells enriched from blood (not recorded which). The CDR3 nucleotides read TGTGCCAGCAGCTCCCGGGACAATAATGAAAAACTGTTTTTT. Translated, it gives CASSSRDNNEKLFF.